This T cell receptor beta chain is from a study of blood T cell repertoires in COVID-19. Study as a whole: Nucleic acid was either cDNA or gDNA, and it came from T cells, B-cell-depleted T cells, or PBMCs.

Original handling: The authors estimated nucleated cell counts from reference gene primer amplification. This table comes from immunoSEQ multiplex PCR, and its TCRdb copy is limited to in-frame clones, with some not included. The V and J calls and clone size were taken over from that table, and D and trimming were inferred from the DNA. The repertoire holds about 33,000 clones, 85% seen once, with 7% to 7.5% in the top ten. CDR3 size: 13 residues. Looked up from germline, CDR1 is SGHRS and CDR2 is YFSETQ. With 2 bases removed from V and 3 bases from J, the gap between germline ends came to 9 bases. The source is a human donor in a cohort sampled during active COVID-19. Sequencing was performed on peripheral blood. This chain connects TRBV5-1 to TRBJ2-7; a weak D match, TRBD2 (5 bases). The CDR3 sequence: CASSFTGYYEQYF. CDR3 sequence (DNA): TGCGCCAGCAGCTTTACGGGATACTACGAGCAGTACTTC.